The present T cell receptor beta chain was sequenced within a study of blood T cells in healthy people across ages. This clonotype was detected many times. Its cognate antigen is unknown. Findings and caveats of the study: Unknown donor CMV status possibly confounded expanded clonotype changes.

A second about 7 to 11 cycle PCR used barcoded and J-beta primers. Via MiXCR, TCRdb re-called the 5' RACE reads, giving one row per CDR3 protein. The sample lists hundreds of thousands of distinct CDR3 sequences, 25% to 35% occurring once. This receptor was identified in a woman older than 75 in good health. The sequenced sample was blood.

This CDR3 is CASSRGLETDTQYF. Written as DNA, the CDR3 is TGTGCCAGCAGCCGTGGACTGGAGACAGATACGCAGTATTTT. The gene calls are TRBV6-6 and TRBJ2-3, with D maybe TRBD2 (5 bases). Trimming took off 6 bases at V and 3 bases at J, with 13 bases between the two ends. This CDR3 has 14 amino acids. Per the germline V gene, CDR1 is MNHNY and CDR2 is SVGAGI (reference sequence).